Sequencing of this TCR beta chain was carried out in a study of blood T cells in healthy people across ages. Study-level background: Capture via template switching afforded approximately one barcoded beta molecule per two T cells. General study findings and limits: Total diversity from one million sequenced T cells was likely underestimated. Long-lived donors carried more naive CD4+ cells and greater diversity than aged donors.

Concerning this clonotype itself: The antigen is not known.

The second PCR ran about 6 to 11 cycles with a sample-barcoded 5' primer and J-beta primers. Every cDNA molecule bore a tag from a template-switch adaptor containing 12 random nucleotides. TCRdb re-derived calls from the 5' RACE reads in MiXCR, one entry per CDR3 protein. This table has 650,000 to 900,000 distinct CDR3 sequences, approximately 59% appearing once. There are 12 residues in the CDR3. The J segment lost 6 bases and the V segment lost 6 bases, leaving 5 bases of the junction unmatched. CDR1 and CDR2 from the germline V gene are SQVTM and ANQGSEA. The receptor comes from a man aged 25-45 years in good health. This rearrangement joins TRBV29-1 to TRBJ2-7; 10 nucleotides line up with TRBD1. The specimen was blood. Here the CDR3 reads CSVRDRGAEQYF. For the CDR3, the DNA is TGCAGCGTACGGGACAGGGGAGCCGAGCAGTACTTC.